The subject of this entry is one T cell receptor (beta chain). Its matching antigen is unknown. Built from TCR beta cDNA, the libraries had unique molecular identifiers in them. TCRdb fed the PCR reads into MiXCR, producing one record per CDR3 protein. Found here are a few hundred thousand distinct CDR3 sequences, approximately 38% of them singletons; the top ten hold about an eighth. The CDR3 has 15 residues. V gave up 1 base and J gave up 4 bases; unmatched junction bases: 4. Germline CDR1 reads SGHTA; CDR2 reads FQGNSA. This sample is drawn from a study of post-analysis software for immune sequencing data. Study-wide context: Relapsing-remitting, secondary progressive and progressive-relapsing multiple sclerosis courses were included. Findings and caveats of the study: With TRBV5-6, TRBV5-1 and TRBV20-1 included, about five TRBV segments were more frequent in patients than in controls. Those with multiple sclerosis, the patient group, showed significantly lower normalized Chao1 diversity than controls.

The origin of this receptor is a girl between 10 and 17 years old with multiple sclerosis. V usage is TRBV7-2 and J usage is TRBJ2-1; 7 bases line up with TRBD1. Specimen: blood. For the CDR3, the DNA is TGTGCCAGCAGCTTAGACAGGGGTTATTACAATGAGCAGTTCTTC. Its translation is CASSLDRGYYNEQFF.